This is a list of T cell receptor beta chains from one sample in a study of CD8+ T cells in alopecia areata. Profiling relied on immunoSEQ multiplex PCR, and the TCRdb table lists in-frame clones only, not all of them. Seen here are about 250,000 clones, around two thirds observed once, and the top ten hold roughly 1.2%. The specimen comprised CD4+ T cells sorted from blood, sampled at week 0. These receptors originate from a human donor with alopecia areata. The CDR3 runs from the conserved cysteine through the conserved F or W. The D gene is left open where the match is weak. Clone size is stated in some rows and not others, as once, few, many or a class when expanded.

TRBJ2-1	TRBD2	.	TRBV11-1	CASSIRGTSDNEQFF	TGTGCCAGCAGCATCCGCGGGACTAGCGACAATGAGCAGTTCTTC
TRBJ1-4	.	.	TRBV5-1	CASSLDEKLFF	TGCGCCAGCAGCTTGGACGAAAAACTGTTTTTT
TRBJ2-5	.	few	TRBV4-3	CASSQGDNVQETQYF	TGCGCCAGCAGCCAGGGGGACAACGTCCAAGAGACCCAGTACTTC
TRBJ1-6	.	.	TRBV2	CASSENVPSSAPLHF	TGTGCCAGCAGTGAAAATGTTCCCTCATCGGCACCCCTCCACTTT
TRBJ2-1	.	.	TRBV7-2	CASSLRQSYEQFF	TGTGCCAGCAGCTTAAGGCAGAGCTATGAGCAGTTCTTC
TRBJ1-4	.	.	TRBV5-6	CASSLWTREKLFF	TGTGCCAGCAGCCTTTGGACCCGGGAAAAACTGTTTTTT
TRBJ2-3	.	.	TRBV13	CASSLGERADTQYF	TGTGCCAGCAGTCTCGGAGAGAGGGCAGATACGCAGTATTTT
TRBJ2-1	.	few	TRBV29-1	CSVEETRNYEQFF	TGCAGCGTTGAAGAGACTAGGAACTATGAGCAGTTCTTC
TRBJ2-1	.	.	TRBV29-1	CSLGESSYNEQFF	TGCAGCTTAGGGGAAAGCTCCTACAATGAGCAGTTCTTC
TRBJ2-1	TRBD1	.	TRBV9	CASSVGVGQGAGEQFF	TGTGCCAGCAGCGTAGGGGTAGGACAGGGGGCAGGAGAGCAGTTCTTC
TRBJ1-5	.	.	TRBV30	CAWSGGGNQPQHF	TGTGCCTGGAGTGGGGGGGGCAATCAGCCCCAGCATTTT
TRBJ2-5	TRBD1	.	TRBV29-1	CSVRWTGGVQAQETQYF	TGCAGCGTTCGATGGACAGGGGGCGTTCAGGCTCAAGAGACCCAGTACTTC
TRBJ2-7	.	.	TRBV5-1	CASSRQGSYEQYF	TGCGCCAGCAGCCGCCAGGGGTCCTACGAGCAGTACTTC
TRBJ2-7	.	few	TRBV2	CASTNRWVAGSLDEQYF	TGTGCCAGCACGAACCGCTGGGTCGCCGGGAGCCTAGACGAGCAGTACTTC
TRBJ1-5	TRBD1	.	TRBV10-3	CAISGTGGGQPQHF	TGTGCCATCAGCGGGACAGGGGGAGGACAGCCCCAGCATTTT
TRBJ1-1	.	.	TRBV7-3	CASSLSRDTEAFF	TGTGCCAGCAGCTTAAGCAGGGACACTGAAGCTTTCTTT
TRBJ2-3	TRBD1	.	TRBV13	CASSLGLQGGTDTQYF	TGTGCCAGCAGCCTAGGGCTGCAGGGGGGCACAGATACGCAGTATTTT
TRBJ2-5	.	few	TRBV30	CAWSSGESWETQYF	TGTGCCTGGAGTAGCGGAGAGTCCTGGGAGACCCAGTACTTC
TRBJ1-4	.	.	TRBV29-1	CSVEDTGWDEKLFF	TGCAGCGTTGAAGACACAGGGTGGGATGAAAAACTGTTTTTT
TRBJ2-6	.	.	TRBV7-2	CASSLGLPGSGANVLTF	TGTGCCAGCAGCTTAGGGTTACCTGGCTCTGGGGCCAACGTCCTGACTTTC
TRBJ2-7	.	few	TRBV5-4	CASSLTPGVAYEQYF	TGTGCCAGCAGCTTGACCCCGGGGGTTGCCTACGAGCAGTACTTC
TRBJ2-5	TRBD1	.	TRBV30	CAWRTGMMETQYF	TGTGCCTGGCGGACAGGGATGATGGAGACCCAGTACTTC
TRBJ2-7	TRBD2	.	TRBV30	CAWSVRRGGDYEQYF	TGTGCCTGGAGTGTACGTCGGGGGGGAGACTACGAGCAGTACTTC
TRBJ1-4	TRBD1	few	TRBV29-1	CSARQGNEKLFF	TGCAGCGCCCGACAGGGGAATGAAAAACTGTTTTTT
TRBJ2-3	.	.	TRBV5-1	CASSRDASTDTQYF	TGCGCCAGCAGCAGGGACGCCAGCACAGATACGCAGTATTTT
TRBJ2-7	TRBD1	.	TRBV25-1	CASSETGGGYEQYF	TGTGCCAGCAGTGAGACAGGGGGCGGCTACGAGCAGTACTTC
TRBJ2-1	.	.	TRBV5-1	CASSSGAGGVSYNEQFF	TGCGCCAGCAGCTCCGGTGCTGGTGGGGTGTCCTACAATGAGCAGTTCTTC
TRBJ2-2	.	.	TRBV27	CASSSRTRSNTGELFF	TGTGCCAGCAGTTCACGGACACGATCGAACACCGGGGAGCTGTTTTTT
TRBJ2-5	.	.	TRBV2	CASSGDSRLLQETQYF	TGTGCCAGCAGTGGTGACAGTCGCCTACTCCAAGAGACCCAGTACTTC
TRBJ2-5	.	.	TRBV27	CASSFSRWPETQYF	TGTGCCAGCAGTTTTAGTCGATGGCCAGAGACCCAGTACTTC
TRBJ1-1	.	once	TRBV7-2	CASSLSGEAFF	TGTGCCAGCAGTCTCTCAGGTGAAGCTTTCTTT
TRBJ2-7	.	once	TRBV5-1	CASSLDRNNEQYF	TGCGCCAGCAGCTTGGACAGGAACAACGAGCAGTACTTC
TRBJ2-3	.	.	TRBV7-2	CASTRDWPSTDTQYF	TGTGCCAGCACCCGGGACTGGCCTAGCACAGATACGCAGTATTTT
TRBJ2-3	.	few	TRBV19	CASSIGSIADTQYF	TGTGCCAGTAGTATAGGTAGTATCGCGGATACGCAGTATTTT
TRBJ2-5	.	.	TRBV6-5	CASRPTVQETQYF	TGTGCCAGCAGACCGACCGTTCAAGAGACCCAGTACTTC
TRBJ2-2	TRBD1	.	TRBV14	CASSPVGGRMNTGELFF	TGTGCCAGCAGCCCTGTAGGGGGCAGAATGAACACCGGGGAGCTGTTTTTT
TRBJ2-7	.	few	TRBV5-1	CASTLAQGSYEQYF	TGCGCCAGCACTCTCGCACAAGGGTCCTACGAGCAGTACTTC
TRBJ2-5	TRBD2	.	TRBV30	CAWSGAGGTGETQYF	TGTGCCTGGAGTGGAGCGGGGGGTACTGGAGAGACCCAGTACTTC
TRBJ2-2	.	few	TRBV5-1	CASSLAGVNTGELFF	TGCGCCAGCAGCTTGGCAGGAGTAAACACCGGGGAGCTGTTTTTT
TRBJ1-3	TRBD1	.	TRBV2	CASSTGAGNTIYF	TGTGCCAGCAGCACAGGGGCTGGAAACACCATATATTTT
TRBJ2-3	.	few	TRBV25-1	CASTPDITIDTQYF	TGTGCCAGCACCCCGGACATTACGATAGATACGCAGTATTTT
TRBJ2-1	.	.	TRBV5-1	CASSLVANSYNEQFF	TGCGCCAGCAGCTTGGTCGCAAACTCCTACAATGAGCAGTTCTTC